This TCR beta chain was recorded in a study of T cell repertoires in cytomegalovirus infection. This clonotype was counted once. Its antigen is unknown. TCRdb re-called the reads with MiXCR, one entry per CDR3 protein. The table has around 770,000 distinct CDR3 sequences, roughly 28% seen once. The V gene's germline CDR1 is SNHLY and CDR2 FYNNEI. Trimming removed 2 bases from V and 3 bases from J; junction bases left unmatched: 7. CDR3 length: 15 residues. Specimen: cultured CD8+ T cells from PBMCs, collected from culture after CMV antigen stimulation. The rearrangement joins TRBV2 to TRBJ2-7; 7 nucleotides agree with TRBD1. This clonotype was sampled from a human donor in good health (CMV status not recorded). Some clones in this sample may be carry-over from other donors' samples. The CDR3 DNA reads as TGTGCCAGCAGTGAAATTGGGACAGCGGTCTACGAGCAGTACTTC. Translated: CASSEIGTAVYEQYF.